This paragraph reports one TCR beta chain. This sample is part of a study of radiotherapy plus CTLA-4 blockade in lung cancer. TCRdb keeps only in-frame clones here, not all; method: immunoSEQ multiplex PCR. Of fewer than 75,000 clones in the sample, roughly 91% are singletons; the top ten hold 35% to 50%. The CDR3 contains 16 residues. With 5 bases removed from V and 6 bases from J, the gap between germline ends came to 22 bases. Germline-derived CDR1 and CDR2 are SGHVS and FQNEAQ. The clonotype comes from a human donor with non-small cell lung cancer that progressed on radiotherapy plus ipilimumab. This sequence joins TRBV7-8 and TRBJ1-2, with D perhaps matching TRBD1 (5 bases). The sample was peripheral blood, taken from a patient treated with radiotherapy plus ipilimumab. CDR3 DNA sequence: TGTGCCAGCAGCCTATATCGTCTAGATCGAGGGGATGGCTACACCTTC. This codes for CASSLYRLDRGDGYTF.